This passage covers 2 T cell receptor beta chains from one sample sequenced in a study of T cell repertoires in cytomegalovirus infection (dated 2019 in TCRdb). The run used an Illumina HiSeq 1500. The public sequencing data were trimmed at Q25 with fastp and processed into clonotypes with MiXCR by TCRdb, which kept only in-frame beta chains. Rows are combined by CDR3 protein, so each entry shows the most common genes and DNA. The table for this sample lists approximately 700,000 distinct CDR3 sequences; 35% to 45% of them were counted only once. Jointly, the top ten make up around 2.8% of the sample. The source material was PBMCs. The receptors shown here come from a human donor in good health (CMV status not recorded). Some clones in this sample may be carry-over from other donors' samples.

This clonotype was seen only a few times. V and J are TRBV27 and TRBJ1-1, with TRBD1 as a possible D gene (6 bases). Trimming pared 7 bases from V and 1 base from J, leaving 25 bases between. The CDR3 is 18 amino acids. Germline CDR1 MNHEY, CDR2 SMNVEV (reference sequence). CDR3: CASNRLGGQGVGNTEAFF. The DNA of the CDR3 is TGTGCCAGCAATCGTTTGGGGGGGCAAGGAGTGGGGAACACTGAAGCTTTCTTT.

This clonotype was picked up a small number of times. The rearrangement uses TRBV5-1 and TRBJ2-7; D uncertain. Germline loops: CDR1 SGHRS, CDR2 YFSETQ. The V and J ends lost 0 bases and 3 bases respectively, with 13 bases between them. This CDR3 spans 15 amino acids. In nucleotides, the CDR3 is TGCGCCAGCAGCTTGGAAATAGGCCGCAACTACGAGCAGTACTTC. Translated: CASSLEIGRNYEQYF.